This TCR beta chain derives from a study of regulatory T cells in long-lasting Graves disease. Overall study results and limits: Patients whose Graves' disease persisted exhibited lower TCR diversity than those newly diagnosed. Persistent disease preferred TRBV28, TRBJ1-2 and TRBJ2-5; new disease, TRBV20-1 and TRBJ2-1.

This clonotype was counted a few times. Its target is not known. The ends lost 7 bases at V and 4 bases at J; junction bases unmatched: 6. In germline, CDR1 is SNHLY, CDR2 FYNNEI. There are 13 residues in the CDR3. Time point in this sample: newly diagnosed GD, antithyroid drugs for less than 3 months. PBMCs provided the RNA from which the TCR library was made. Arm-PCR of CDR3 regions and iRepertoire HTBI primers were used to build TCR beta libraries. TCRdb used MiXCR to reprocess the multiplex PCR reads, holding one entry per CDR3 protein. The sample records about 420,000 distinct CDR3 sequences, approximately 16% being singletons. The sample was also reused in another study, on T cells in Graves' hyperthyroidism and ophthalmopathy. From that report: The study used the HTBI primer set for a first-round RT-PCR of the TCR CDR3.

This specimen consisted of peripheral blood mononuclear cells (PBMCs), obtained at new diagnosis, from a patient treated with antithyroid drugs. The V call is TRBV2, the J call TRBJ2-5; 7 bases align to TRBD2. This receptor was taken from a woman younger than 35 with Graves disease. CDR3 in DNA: TGTGCCAGCATGGCGGGAGAGGGAGAGACCCAGTACTTC. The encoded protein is CASMAGEGETQYF.